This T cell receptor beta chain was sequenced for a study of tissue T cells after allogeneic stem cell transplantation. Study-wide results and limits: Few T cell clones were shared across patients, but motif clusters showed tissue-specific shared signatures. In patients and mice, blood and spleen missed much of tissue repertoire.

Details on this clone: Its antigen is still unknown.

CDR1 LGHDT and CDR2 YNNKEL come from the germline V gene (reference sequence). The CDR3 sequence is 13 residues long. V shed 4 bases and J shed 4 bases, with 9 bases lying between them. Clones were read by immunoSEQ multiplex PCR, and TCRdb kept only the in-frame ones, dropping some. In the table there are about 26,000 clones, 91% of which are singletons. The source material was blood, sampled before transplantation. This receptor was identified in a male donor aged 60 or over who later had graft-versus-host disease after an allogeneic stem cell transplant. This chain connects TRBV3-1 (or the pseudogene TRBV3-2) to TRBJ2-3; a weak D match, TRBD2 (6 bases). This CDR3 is CASSRGVADTQYF. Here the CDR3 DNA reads TGTGCCAGCAGCCGCGGGGTGGCAGATACGCAGTATTTT.